One sample yielded the 27 T cell receptor beta chains listed below, sequenced in a study of blood T cell repertoires in COVID-19. The protocol was immunoSEQ multiplex PCR, while the TCRdb copy is restricted to in-frame clones and leaves out a portion. The data hold roughly 120,000 clones, with 70% to 90% observed a single time. The sequenced sample consisted of peripheral blood. The receptor set was obtained from a man in his forties with acute or convalescent COVID-19.

The chain joins TRBV3-1 (or the pseudogene TRBV3-2) to TRBJ1-1; D is unresolved. Trimming pared 2 bases from V and 7 bases from J, leaving 8 bases between. Germline CDR1 is LGHDT and CDR2 is YNNKEL (reference sequence). The CDR3 consists of 12 residues. The CDR3 sequence: CASSQSYFEAFF. CDR3 DNA sequence: TGTGCCAGCAGCCAATCTTATTTTGAAGCTTTCTTT.

V is TRBV7-8 and J is TRBJ2-1; maybe TRBD1 (6 bases). V lost 4 bases, J lost 0 bases, and 13 bases lay in between. The CDR3 is 16 amino acids. The V gene's germline CDR1 is SGHVS and CDR2 FQNEAQ. The CDR3 sequence: CASSSLGGSSYNEQFF. In nucleotides, the CDR3 is TGTGCCAGCAGCTCGTTAGGGGGAAGCTCCTACAATGAGCAGTTCTTC.

The CDR3 DNA reads TGTGCCAGCAGTACTAGACTAGCGGTCTACAATGAGCAGTTCTTC. Protein: CASSTRLAVYNEQFF. The J gene is TRBJ2-1, the V gene TRBV6-5; 9 nucleotides line up with TRBD2. The V gene's germline CDR1 is MNHEY and CDR2 SVGAGI. The CDR3 covers 15 residues. V was clipped by 5 bases and J by 3 bases; unmatched bases: 5.

The V gene is TRBV3-1 (or the pseudogene TRBV3-2), the J gene TRBJ2-7; possible D gene TRBD2, 7 bases. The CDR3 covers 13 residues. The germline V and J ends were trimmed by 0 bases and 6 bases, with 9 bases remaining between them. The germline V gene encodes CDR1 LGHDT and CDR2 YNNKEL (reference sequence). DNA of the CDR3: TGTGCCAGCAGCCAAGAAGGGGGGGCCGAGCAGTACTTC. Protein product: CASSQEGGAEQYF.

This rearrangement joins TRBV5-6 to TRBJ2-2, with TRBD1 matching 8 bases. The CDR3 totals 15 residues. Unmatched junction bases numbered 3, after V lost 2 bases and J lost 3 bases. Germline CDR1 reads SGHDT; CDR2 reads YYEEEE. The CDR3 region has the DNA TGTGCCAGCAGCTTCAGGGGGCTTCACACCGGGGAGCTGTTTTTT. The encoded protein is CASSFRGLHTGELFF.

V usage is TRBV14 and J usage is TRBJ1-2; D uncertain. CDR3 length: 15 residues. V gave up 0 bases and J gave up 4 bases, with 12 bases separating them. Germline assignment: CDR1 SGHDN and CDR2 FVKESK. CDR3 region: CASSQDRGGRYGYTF. CDR3 nucleotides: TGTGCCAGCAGCCAAGATCGAGGCGGCCGCTATGGCTACACCTTC.

The CDR3 coding sequence is TGTGCCATCAGTGAGGGACAAGGGAACGATGAGCAGTTCTTC. Protein product: CAISEGQGNDEQFF. The V gene is TRBV10-3, the J gene TRBJ2-1, with D perhaps matching TRBD1 (5 bases). The germline CDR1 and CDR2 sequences are ENHRY and SYGVKD. The V end lost 2 bases, the J end lost 8 bases, and 13 bases lay between the germline ends. The length of the CDR3 is 14 residues.

The chain has TRBV13 and TRBJ1-2; TRBD1 matches 12 bases. Germline trimming cut 4 bases from V and 8 bases from J; bases unmatched to any gene: 5. This CDR3 is 14 amino acids long. Germline V lookup: CDR1 PRHDT, CDR2 FYEKMQ (reference sequence). As DNA, the CDR3 is TGTGCCAGCAGCTCCCGGGACAGGGGGCGAGGCTACACCTTC. Amino acids: CASSSRDRGRGYTF.

This chain links TRBV30 with TRBJ1-4, with D uncertain. Trimming removed 2 bases at V and 6 bases at J, with 13 bases between. The CDR3 length is 14 residues. Germline CDR1 reads GTSNPN; CDR2 reads SVGIG (reference sequence). The CDR3 loop reads CAWSLLQRDEKLFF. DNA of the CDR3: TGTGCCTGGAGTCTTCTACAGCGGGATGAAAAACTGTTTTTT.

CDR3 sequence reads: CASGLSSGIRWEQFF. The CDR3 nucleotides are TGTGCTAGTGGTTTGAGTTCGGGGATCCGATGGGAGCAGTTCTTC. V gene TRBV12-5 combines with J gene TRBJ2-1; tentatively, D is TRBD2 (5 bases). The CDR3 is 15 amino acids. Germline V gene lookup returns CDR1 LGHNT and CDR2 FRNRAP. The V end lost 2 bases, the J end lost 10 bases, and 18 bases lay between the germline ends. Complete variable domain (other parts from reference TRBV12-5 and TRBJ2-1): DARVTQTPRHKVTEMGQEVTMRCQPILGHNTVFWYRQTMMQGLELLAYFRNRAPLDDSGMPKDRFSAEMPDATLATLKIQPSEPRDSAVYFCASGLSSGIRWEQFFGPGTRLTVL.

The J gene is TRBJ1-5, the V gene TRBV2; D remains unclear. Trimming cost V 4 bases and J 0 bases, with 10 bases left between them. The CDR3 runs to 15 residues. The germline V gene has CDR1 SNHLY and CDR2 FYNNEI. The CDR3 coding sequence is TGTGCCAGCAGTGTGTACAGCCCTAGCAATCAGCCCCAGCATTTT. Protein sequence: CASSVYSPSNQPQHF.

This clone showed up just once. The genes are TRBV5-1 and TRBJ2-1; 8 nucleotides line up with TRBD2. The CDR3 length is 16 residues. CDR1 is SGHRS, CDR2 YFSETQ, per germline. Trimming removed 4 bases from V and 8 bases from J; junction bases left unmatched: 14. CDR3 DNA: TGCGCCAGCAGCCCCGAAGGTCGACTAGCGCGGGATGAGCAGTTCTTC. This gives the protein CASSPEGRLARDEQFF.

V usage is TRBV9 and J usage is TRBJ2-3; 11 bases are a match to TRBD2. The CDR3 totals 17 residues. The junction had 7 bases not matched to a gene; V was cut back by 2 bases and J by 2 bases. Germline loops: CDR1 SGDLS, CDR2 YYNGEE. CDR3 coding DNA: TGTGCCAGCAGCGTTAGCGGGGGGGCCCGAGTCACAGATACGCAGTATTTT. This translates into CASSVSGGARVTDTQYF.

This clone was detected once. The chain joins TRBV19 to TRBJ1-5; D call uncertain. Per the germline V gene, CDR1 is LNHDA and CDR2 is SQIVND (reference sequence). The CDR3 runs 13 residues. Deletions cut 4 bases from V and 8 bases from J, with 12 bases between. The CDR3 DNA reads as TGTGCCAGTAGTACCCGACACCTGGAGCCCCAGCATTTT. It translates to CASSTRHLEPQHF.

This chain connects TRBV29-1 to TRBJ1-2, with D possibly matching TRBD1 (6 bases). CDR1 is SQVTM and CDR2 is ANQGSEA in the germline V gene. V gave up 5 bases and J gave up 8 bases, with 27 bases separating them. CDR3 length equals 16 residues. The CDR3 region is CSVQPLQGGFREGYTF. In DNA, the CDR3 is TGCAGCGTTCAGCCGCTACAGGGTGGATTTCGAGAGGGCTACACCTTC.

This clone occurred once. The V call is TRBV3-1 (or the pseudogene TRBV3-2), the J call TRBJ1-2; 7 positions match TRBD1. This CDR3 contains 14 residues. V gave up 3 bases and J gave up 8 bases; unmatched junction bases: 9. Germline-derived CDR1 and CDR2 are LGHDT and YNNKEL (reference sequence). The CDR3 nucleotides read TGTGCCAGCAGCCAGAAGGGGGCTAGTGTCGGCTACACCTTC. It specifies CASSQKGASVGYTF.

There are a few counts of this clone. This chain connects TRBV25-1 to TRBJ2-2, with D tentatively TRBD1 (6 bases). CDR1 MGHDK and CDR2 SYGVNS come from the germline V gene. The V end was cut by 2 bases, the J end by 3 bases, with 13 bases between. The CDR3 has 16 residues. CDR3 residues: CASSEIRAGDTGELFF. The CDR3 coding sequence is TGTGCCAGCAGTGAAATCCGGGCAGGGGACACCGGGGAGCTGTTTTTT.

In regard to this clone: Within the sample, other DNA sequences also encode this same CDR3. V and J are TRBV18 and TRBJ2-2, with a tentative D call TRBD1 (6 bases). The CDR3 length is 15 residues. Trimming left V 4 bases short and J 0 bases short, with 9 bases between. Germline V gene data show CDR1 as KGHSH and CDR2 as LQKENI. CDR3 sequence: CASSLGQSNTGELFF. As DNA, the CDR3 is TGTGCCAGCTCACTAGGACAGTCGAACACCGGGGAGCTGTTTTTT.

This clone was detected once. The rearrangement joins TRBV28 to TRBJ1-2, with D tentatively TRBD1 (6 bases). This CDR3 is built from 15 residues. The V gene's germline CDR1 is MDHEN and CDR2 SYDVKM. V was pared by 2 bases and J by 4 bases, with 14 bases between. This CDR3 is CASSLGTNKLYGYTF. CDR3 sequence (DNA): TGTGCCAGCAGTTTAGGGACAAACAAGCTCTATGGCTACACCTTC.

This clone came up once. The chain joins TRBV10-1 to TRBJ2-7; 9 bases line up with TRBD2. This CDR3 contains 14 residues. Losses at the gene ends were 2 bases for V and 5 bases for J; bases not matched to a gene: 4. Germline CDR1 reads WNHNN; CDR2 reads SYGVQD (reference sequence). This chain's CDR3 is CASSEAGGLHEQYF. CDR3 coding DNA: TGCGCCAGCAGTGAGGCGGGAGGGCTCCACGAGCAGTACTTC.

The chain recombines TRBV5-1 with TRBJ1-1; weak D call: TRBD1 (6 bases). Germline CDR1 SGHRS, CDR2 YFSETQ. The CDR3 runs 16 residues. V was shortened by 4 bases and J by 0 bases, with 16 bases between the two germline ends. CDR3 in amino acids: CASSQRTEPLNTEAFF. The CDR3 nucleotides are TGCGCCAGCAGCCAACGGACAGAACCGCTGAACACTGAAGCTTTCTTT.

The rearrangement joins TRBV4-1 to TRBJ2-7, with 12 bases identical to TRBD2. CDR1 is MGHRA, CDR2 YSYEKL, per germline. V trimming: 1 base; J trimming: 4 bases; junction bases outside the gene matches: 5. This CDR3 spans 16 amino acids. CDR3 residues: CASSQVRTSGIYEQYF. CDR3 DNA sequence: TGCGCCAGCAGCCAAGTCCGGACTAGCGGGATTTACGAGCAGTACTTC.

This clone appeared once. The chain links TRBV12-3 or TRBV12-4 to TRBJ2-7; D unresolved. The ends were cut back, 5 bases at V and 7 bases at J, with 9 bases in the middle. The CDR3 is made up of 11 amino acids. The CDR3 DNA follows: TGTGCCAGCAGTCCCTATCGGGAGCAGTACTTC. Its translation is CASSPYREQYF.

J is TRBJ2-7 and V is TRBV15; TRBD2 matches at 9 bases. The CDR3 loop spans 17 amino acids. Losses at the gene ends were 0 bases for V and 2 bases for J; bases not matched to a gene: 8. Germline loops: CDR1 LNHNV, CDR2 YYDKDF (reference sequence). CDR3 DNA sequence: TGTGCCACCAGCAGAGATGTCGGCGGGAGGGGAGCCTACGAGCAGTACTTC. This translates into CATSRDVGGRGAYEQYF.

The rearrangement links TRBV7-8 to TRBJ2-5; perhaps TRBD1 as D (5 bases). The CDR3 runs to 14 residues. Germline V gene sequence: CDR1 SGHVS, CDR2 FQNEAQ. Trimming shortened V by 3 bases and J by 4 bases, and 12 bases separated the two germline ends. The CDR3 nucleotides read TGTGCCAGCAGCTTTTTCCCCCAGGGAGAGACCCAGTACTTC. Protein: CASSFFPQGETQYF.

The V gene is TRBV6-5, the J gene TRBJ1-1; TRBD1 matches 10 bases. Germline V gene lookup returns CDR1 MNHEY and CDR2 SVGAGI. The CDR3 is 14 amino acids. The V and J ends lost 2 bases and 5 bases, in that order; junction bases with no gene match: 2. The CDR3 sequence is CASSYDRGRTEAFF. The CDR3 DNA reads as TGTGCCAGCAGTTACGACAGGGGGCGAACTGAAGCTTTCTTT.

The chain links TRBV5-6 to TRBJ1-1; possibly TRBD1 for D (6 bases). Looked up from germline, CDR1 is SGHDT and CDR2 is YYEEEE. The CDR3 consists of 14 residues. The V and J ends lost 3 bases and 0 bases respectively, with 9 bases between them. The CDR3 region has the DNA TGTGCCAGCAGCTCACAGGGTTTGAACACTGAAGCTTTCTTT. Amino acids: CASSSQGLNTEAFF. Using reference TRBV5-6 and TRBJ1-1 for the parts outside the CDR3, the full variable domain is DAGVTQSPTHLIKTRGQQVTLRCSPKSGHDTVSWYQQALGQGPQFIFQYYEEEERQRGNFPDRFSGHQFPNYSSELNVNALLLGDSALYLCASSSQGLNTEAFFGQGTRLTVV.